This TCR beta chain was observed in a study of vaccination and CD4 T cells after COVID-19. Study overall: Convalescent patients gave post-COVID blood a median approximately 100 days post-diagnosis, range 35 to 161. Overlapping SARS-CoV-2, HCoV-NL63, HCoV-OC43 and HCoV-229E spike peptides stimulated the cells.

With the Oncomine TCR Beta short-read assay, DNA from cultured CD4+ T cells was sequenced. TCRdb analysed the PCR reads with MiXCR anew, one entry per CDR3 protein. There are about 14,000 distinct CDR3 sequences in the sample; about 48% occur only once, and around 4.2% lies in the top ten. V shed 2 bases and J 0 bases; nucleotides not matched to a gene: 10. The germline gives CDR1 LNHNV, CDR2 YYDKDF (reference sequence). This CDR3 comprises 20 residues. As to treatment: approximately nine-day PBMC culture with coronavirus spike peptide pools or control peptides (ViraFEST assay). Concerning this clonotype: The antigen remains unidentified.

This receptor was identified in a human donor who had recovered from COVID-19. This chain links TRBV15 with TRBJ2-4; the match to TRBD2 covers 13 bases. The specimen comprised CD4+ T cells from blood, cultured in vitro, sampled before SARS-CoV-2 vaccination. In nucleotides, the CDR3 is TGTGCCACCAGCAGAAACCGACTAGCGGGAGGCAACTTAGCCAAAAACATTCAGTACTTC. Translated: CATSRNRLAGGNLAKNIQYF.